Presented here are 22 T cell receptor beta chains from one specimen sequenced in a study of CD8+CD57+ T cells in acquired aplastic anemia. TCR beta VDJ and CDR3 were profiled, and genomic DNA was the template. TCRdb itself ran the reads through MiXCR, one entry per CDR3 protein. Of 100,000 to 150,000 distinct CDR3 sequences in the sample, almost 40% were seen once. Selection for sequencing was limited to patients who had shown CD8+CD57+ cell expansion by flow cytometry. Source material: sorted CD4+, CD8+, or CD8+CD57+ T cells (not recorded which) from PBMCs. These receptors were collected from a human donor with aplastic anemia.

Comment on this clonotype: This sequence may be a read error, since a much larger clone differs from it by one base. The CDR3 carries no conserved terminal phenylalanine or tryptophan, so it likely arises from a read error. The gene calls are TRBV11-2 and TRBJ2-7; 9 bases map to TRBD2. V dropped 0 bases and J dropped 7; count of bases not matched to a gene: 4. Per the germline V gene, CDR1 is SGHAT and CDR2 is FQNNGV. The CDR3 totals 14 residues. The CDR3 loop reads CASSLERGGREQYL. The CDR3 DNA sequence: TGTGCCAGCAGCTTAGAGCGGGGGGGCCGAGAGCAGTACCTC.

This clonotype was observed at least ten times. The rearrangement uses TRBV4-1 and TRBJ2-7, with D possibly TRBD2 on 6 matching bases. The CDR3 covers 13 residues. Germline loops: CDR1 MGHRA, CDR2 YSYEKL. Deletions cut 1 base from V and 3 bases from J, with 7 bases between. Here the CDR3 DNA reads TGCGCCAGCAGCCAAGCGGGACTCTACGAGCAGTACTTC. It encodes CASSQAGLYEQYF.

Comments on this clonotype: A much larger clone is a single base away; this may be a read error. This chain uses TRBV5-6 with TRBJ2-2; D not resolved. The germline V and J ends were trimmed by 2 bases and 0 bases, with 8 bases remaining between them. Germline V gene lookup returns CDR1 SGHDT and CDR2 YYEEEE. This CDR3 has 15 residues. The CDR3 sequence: CASSFVGPNTGELFF. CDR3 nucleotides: TGTGCCAGCAGCTTTGTAGGGCCGAACACCGGGGAGCTGTTTTTT.

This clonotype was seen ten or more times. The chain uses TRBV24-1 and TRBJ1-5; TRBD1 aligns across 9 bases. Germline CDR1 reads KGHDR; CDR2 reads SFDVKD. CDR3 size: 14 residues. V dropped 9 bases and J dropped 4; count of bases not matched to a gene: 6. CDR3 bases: TGTGCCACCCGGGGACAGGGAAGGAATCAGCCCCAGCATTTT. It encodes CATRGQGRNQPQHF.

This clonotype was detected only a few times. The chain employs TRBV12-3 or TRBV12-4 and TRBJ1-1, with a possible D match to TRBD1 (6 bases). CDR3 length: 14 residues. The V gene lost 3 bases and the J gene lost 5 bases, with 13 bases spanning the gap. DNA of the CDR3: TGTGCCAGCAGTTTCGACGGGGGGCGAACTGAAGCTTTCTTT. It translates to CASSFDGGRTEAFF.

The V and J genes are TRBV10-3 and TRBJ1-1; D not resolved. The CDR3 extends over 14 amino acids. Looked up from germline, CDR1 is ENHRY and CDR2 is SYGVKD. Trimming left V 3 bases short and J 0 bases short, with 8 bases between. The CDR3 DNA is TGTGCCATCAGTGATCTACAGCTGAACACTGAAGCTTTCTTT. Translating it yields CAISDLQLNTEAFF.

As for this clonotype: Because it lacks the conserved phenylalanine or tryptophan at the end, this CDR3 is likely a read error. The CDR3 sequence: CASSRDRGYEQYL. DNA of the CDR3: TGTGCCAGCAGCCGGGACAGGGGATACGAGCAGTACCTC. This chain links TRBV4-2 with TRBJ2-7, with TRBD1 identical over 10 bases. V lost 4 bases and J lost 4; bases outside the gene matches: 1. Germline lookup yields CDR1 LGHNA and CDR2 YNFKEQ. This CDR3 is built from 13 residues.

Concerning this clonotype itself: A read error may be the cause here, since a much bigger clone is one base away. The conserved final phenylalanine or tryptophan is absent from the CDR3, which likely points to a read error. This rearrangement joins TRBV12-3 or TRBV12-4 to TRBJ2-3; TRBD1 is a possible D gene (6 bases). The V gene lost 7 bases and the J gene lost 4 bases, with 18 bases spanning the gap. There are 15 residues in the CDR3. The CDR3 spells CASKGRKGVADTQYL. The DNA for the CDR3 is TGTGCCAGCAAGGGAAGGAAGGGGGTTGCAGATACGCAGTATCTT.

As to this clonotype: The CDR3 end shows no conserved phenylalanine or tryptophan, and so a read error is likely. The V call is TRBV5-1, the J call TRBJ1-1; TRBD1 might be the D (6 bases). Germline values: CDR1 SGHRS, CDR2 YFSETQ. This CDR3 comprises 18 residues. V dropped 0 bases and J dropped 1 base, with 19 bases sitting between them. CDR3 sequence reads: CASSLDGPRGDKNTEAFL. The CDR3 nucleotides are TGCGCCAGCAGCTTGGACGGGCCAAGGGGGGATAAGAACACTGAAGCTTTCTTG.

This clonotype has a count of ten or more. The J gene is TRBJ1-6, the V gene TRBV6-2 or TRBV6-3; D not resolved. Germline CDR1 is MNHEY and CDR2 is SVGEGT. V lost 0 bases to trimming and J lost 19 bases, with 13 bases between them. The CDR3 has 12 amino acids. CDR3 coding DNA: TGTGCCAGCAGTTACTCGTACGGCCCCAAACACTTT. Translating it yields CASSYSYGPKHF.

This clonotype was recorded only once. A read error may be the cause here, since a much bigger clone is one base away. Here the CDR3 DNA reads TGTGCCAGCAGCTCCACTAGCGGGGGCACAGAGACGCAGTATTTT. Translating it yields CASSSTSGGTETQYF. The V gene is TRBV10-3, the J gene TRBJ2-3, with TRBD2 matching 11 bases. The CDR3 has 15 residues. Germline V CDR1 and CDR2: ENHRY, SYGVKD.

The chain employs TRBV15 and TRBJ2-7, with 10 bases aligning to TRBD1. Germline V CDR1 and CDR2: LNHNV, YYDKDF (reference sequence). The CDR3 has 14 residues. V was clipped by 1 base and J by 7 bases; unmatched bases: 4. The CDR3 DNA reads TGTGCCACCAGCAGAGGCGGGACAGGGGTTGAGCAGTACTTC. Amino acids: CATSRGGTGVEQYF.

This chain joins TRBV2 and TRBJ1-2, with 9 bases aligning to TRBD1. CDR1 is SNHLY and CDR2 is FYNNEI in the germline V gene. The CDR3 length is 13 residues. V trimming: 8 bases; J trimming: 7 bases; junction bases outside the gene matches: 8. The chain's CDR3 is CASGDRGDFGYTF. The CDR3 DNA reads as TGTGCCAGCGGCGACAGGGGGGATTTTGGCTACACCTTC. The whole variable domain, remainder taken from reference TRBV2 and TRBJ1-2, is EPEVTQTPSHQVTQMGQEVILRCVPISNHLYFYWYRQILGQKVEFLVSFYNNEISEKSEIFDDQFSVERPDGSNFTLKIRSTKLEDSAMYFCASGDRGDFGYTFGSGTRLTVV.

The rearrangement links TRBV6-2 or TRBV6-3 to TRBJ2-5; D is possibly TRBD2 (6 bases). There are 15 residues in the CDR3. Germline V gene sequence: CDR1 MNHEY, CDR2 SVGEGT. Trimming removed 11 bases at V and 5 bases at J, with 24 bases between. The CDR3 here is CAGTLGGASQETQYF. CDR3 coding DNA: TGTGCCGGCACCTTGGGCGGGGCTTCCCAGGAGACCCAGTACTTC.

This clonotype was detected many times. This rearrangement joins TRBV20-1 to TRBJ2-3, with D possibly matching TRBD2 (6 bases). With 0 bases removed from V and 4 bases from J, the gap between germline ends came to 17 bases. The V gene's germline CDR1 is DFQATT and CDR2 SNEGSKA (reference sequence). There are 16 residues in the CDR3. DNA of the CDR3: TGCAGTGCTAGAGATGAGGAGGGAATGTTTGCAGATACGCAGTATTTT. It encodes CSARDEEGMFADTQYF.

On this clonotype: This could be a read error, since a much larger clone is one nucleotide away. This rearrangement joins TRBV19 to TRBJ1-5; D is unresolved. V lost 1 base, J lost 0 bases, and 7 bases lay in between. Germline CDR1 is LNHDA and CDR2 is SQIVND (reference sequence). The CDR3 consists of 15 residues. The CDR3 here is CASSIGRYSNQPQHF. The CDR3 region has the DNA TGTGCCAGTAGTATAGGACGGTATAGCAATCAGCCCCAGCATTTT. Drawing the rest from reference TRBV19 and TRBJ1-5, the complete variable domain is DGGITQSPKYLFRKEGQNVTLSCEQNLNHDAMYWYRQDPGQGLRLIYYSQIVNDFQKGDIAEGYSVSREKKESFPLTVTSAQKNPTAFYLCASSIGRYSNQPQHFGDGTRLSIL.

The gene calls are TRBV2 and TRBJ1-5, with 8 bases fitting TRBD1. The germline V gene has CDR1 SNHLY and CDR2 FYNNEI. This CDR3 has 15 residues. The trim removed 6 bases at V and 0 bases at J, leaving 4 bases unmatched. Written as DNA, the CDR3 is TGTGCCAGCAGAGTGGACAGGGTTAGCAATCAGCCCCAGCATTTT. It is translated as CASRVDRVSNQPQHF.

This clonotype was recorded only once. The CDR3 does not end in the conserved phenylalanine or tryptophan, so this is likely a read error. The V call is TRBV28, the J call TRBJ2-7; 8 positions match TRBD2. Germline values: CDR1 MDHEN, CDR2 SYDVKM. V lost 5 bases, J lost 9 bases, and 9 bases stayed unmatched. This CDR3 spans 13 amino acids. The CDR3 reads CASSGGTSPVQYA. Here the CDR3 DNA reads TGTGCCAGCAGTGGAGGGACTAGTCCGGTGCAGTACGCC.

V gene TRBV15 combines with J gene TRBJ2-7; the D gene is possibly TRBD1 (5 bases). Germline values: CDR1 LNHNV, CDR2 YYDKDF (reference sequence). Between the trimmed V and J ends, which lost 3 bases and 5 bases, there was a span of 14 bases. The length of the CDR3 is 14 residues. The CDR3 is CATSSRASYNEQYF. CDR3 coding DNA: TGTGCCACCAGCAGCAGGGCCAGCTACAACGAGCAGTACTTC. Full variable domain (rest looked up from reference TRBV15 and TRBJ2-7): DAMVIQNPRYQVTQFGKPVTLSCSQTLNHNVMYWYQQKSSQAPKLLFHYYDKDFNNEADTPDNFQSRRPNTSFCFLDIRSPGLGDTAMYLCATSSRASYNEQYFGPGTRLTVT.

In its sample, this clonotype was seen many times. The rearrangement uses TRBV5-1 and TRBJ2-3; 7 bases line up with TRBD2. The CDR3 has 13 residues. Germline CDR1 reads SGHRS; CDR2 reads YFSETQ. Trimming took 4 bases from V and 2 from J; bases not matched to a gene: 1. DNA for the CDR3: TGCGCCAGCAGCGGGGGGGACACAGATACGCAGTATTTT. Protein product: CASSGGDTDTQYF.

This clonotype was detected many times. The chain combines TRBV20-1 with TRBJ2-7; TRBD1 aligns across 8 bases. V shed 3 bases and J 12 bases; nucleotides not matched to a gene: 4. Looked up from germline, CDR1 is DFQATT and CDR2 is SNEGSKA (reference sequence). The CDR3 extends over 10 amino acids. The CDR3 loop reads CSASRDRLYF. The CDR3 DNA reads TGCAGTGCTAGCCGGGACAGGCTGTACTTC.

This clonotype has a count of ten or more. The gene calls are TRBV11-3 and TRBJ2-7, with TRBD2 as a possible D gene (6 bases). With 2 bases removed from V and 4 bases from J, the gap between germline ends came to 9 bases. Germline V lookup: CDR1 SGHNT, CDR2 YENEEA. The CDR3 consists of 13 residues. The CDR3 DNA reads TGTGCCAGCAGCTTATGCGGGGTATACGAGCAGTACTTC. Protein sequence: CASSLCGVYEQYF.